These T cell receptor beta chains were read from a single sample in a study of immune evolution from preneoplasia to lung adenocarcinoma. Assay used: immunoSEQ multiplex PCR; TCRdb lists only in-frame clones, some missing. The sample shows some 37,000 clones, roughly four fifths of them seen only once. Sequencing was carried out using FFPE invasive lung adenocarcinoma tissue. These receptors came from a person in their sixties or seventies with lung adenocarcinoma. CDR3s include the opening cysteine and the closing phenylalanine or tryptophan. The D gene is left open where the match is weak. The size entry is marked missing in some rows and otherwise reads once, few, many or a size class.

d_call | clone_size | j_call | v_call | cdr3_nt | cdr3_aa
. | . | TRBJ1-2 | TRBV28 | TGTGCCAGCAGTTTATGGAGTCACTATGGCTACACCTTC | CASSLWSHYGYTF
. | . | TRBJ2-2 | TRBV5-1 | TGCGCCAGCCAGACCCTAGGGGAGCTGTTTTTT | CASQTLGELFF
. | few | TRBJ2-7 | TRBV10-3 | TGTGCCATCAGTGAGTCGGATTACGAGCAGTACTTC | CAISESDYEQYF
. | . | TRBJ2-1 | TRBV7-6 | TGTGCCAGCCGGGGCCCCGGCGGGAATGAGCAGTTCTTC | CASRGPGGNEQFF
. | once | TRBJ2-7 | TRBV5-4 | TGTGCCAGCAGCTTGGACCGCGCCTCTGAGCAGTACTTC | CASSLDRASEQYF
TRBD2 | . | TRBJ2-4 | TRBV7-9 | TGTGCCAGCAGCTCCGGGGGGGTTAAAAACATTCAGTACTTC | CASSSGGVKNIQYF
. | . | TRBJ2-3 | TRBV14 | TGTGCCAGCAGCCAAGACCGGGGGACCCATAACACAGATACGCAGTATTTT | CASSQDRGTHNTDTQYF
. | . | TRBJ2-7 | TRBV19 | TGTGCCAGTACCCCGGACAGCTCCTACGAGCAGTACTTC | CASTPDSSYEQYF
TRBD1 | . | TRBJ1-2 | TRBV6-1 | TGTGCCAGCAGTGAAGCCGGGACAGGAAACTATGGCTACACCTTC | CASSEAGTGNYGYTF
. | . | TRBJ1-1 | TRBV11-2 | TGTGCCAGCAGTCGCTCGGGGCAGGGCGGGGGCACTGAAGCTTTCTTT | CASSRSGQGGGTEAFF
. | . | TRBJ2-1 | TRBV6-6 | TGTGCCAGCAGTGGGTACTCCTACAATGAGCAGTTCTTC | CASSGYSYNEQFF
TRBD1 | . | TRBJ2-5 | TRBV9 | TGTGCCAGCAGCGCGGGACAGCAAGAGACCCAGTACTTC | CASSAGQQETQYF
. | . | TRBJ1-1 | TRBV11-2 | TGTGCCAGCAGCTTAGGACGGGCGAACACTGAAGCTTTCTTT | CASSLGRANTEAFF
. | . | TRBJ2-7 | TRBV29-1 | TGCAGCGTTGAAACGTTAATATCGCGGGGAAAACCCTACGAGCAGTACTTC | CSVETLISRGKPYEQYF
TRBD2 | . | TRBJ2-3 | TRBV4-1 | TGCGCCAGCAGCCAAGATCGCGGGGGAATCACAGATACGCAGTATTTT | CASSQDRGGITDTQYF
TRBD2 | once | TRBJ2-3 | TRBV5-1 | TGCGCCAGCAGCCTATTTTCTTCTAGCGGGAGCTCAGATACGCAGTATTTT | CASSLFSSSGSSDTQYF
. | . | TRBJ2-4 | TRBV20-1 | TGCAATGCTAGTCCCAAAAACATTCAGTACTTC | CNASPKNIQYF
TRBD2 | . | TRBJ2-1 | TRBV19 | TGTGCCAGTAGTAGTGCTAGCGGTAAAAGGAATGAGCAGTTCTTC | CASSSASGKRNEQFF
TRBD1 | . | TRBJ1-2 | TRBV28 | TGTGCCAGCACCCCAGGGGGAAGCTATGGCTACACCTTC | CASTPGGSYGYTF
. | medium-sized | TRBJ2-7 | TRBV28 | TGTGCCAGCAGTTCCCCACAAGAGCAGTACTTC | CASSSPQEQYF
. | . | TRBJ2-1 | TRBV19 | TGTGCCAGTAGTATTGGTGGGAACTACAATGAGCAGTTCTTC | CASSIGGNYNEQFF
. | . | TRBJ2-6 | TRBV4-2 | TGTGCCAGCAGCCAAGAGGGGATTTCTGGGGCCAACGTCCTGACTTTC | CASSQEGISGANVLTF
. | . | TRBJ1-2 | TRBV7-9 | TGTGCCAGCAGCCCGGGCCCAGCTAACTATGGCTACACCTTC | CASSPGPANYGYTF